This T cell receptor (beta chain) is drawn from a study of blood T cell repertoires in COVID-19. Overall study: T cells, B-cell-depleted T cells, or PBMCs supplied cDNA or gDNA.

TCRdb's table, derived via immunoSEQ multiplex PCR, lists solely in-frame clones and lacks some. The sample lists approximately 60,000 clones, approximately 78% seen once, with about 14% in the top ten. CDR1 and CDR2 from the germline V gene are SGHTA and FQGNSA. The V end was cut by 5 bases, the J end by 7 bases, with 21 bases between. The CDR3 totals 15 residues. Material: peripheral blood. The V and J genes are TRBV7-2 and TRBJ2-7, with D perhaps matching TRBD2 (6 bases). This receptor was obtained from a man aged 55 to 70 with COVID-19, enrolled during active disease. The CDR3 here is CASSRVAGGMYEQYF. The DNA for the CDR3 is TGTGCCAGCAGCCGTGTCGCTGGCGGGATGTATGAGCAGTACTTC.